The 3 T cell receptor beta chains in this list originate from one sample, sequenced in a study of T cell responses to AZD1222 COVID-19 vaccine. The method was immunoSEQ multiplex PCR; TCRdb's version includes in-frame clones alone and lacks a portion of them. This table has over 60,000 clones, roughly 91% appearing once. Material: peripheral blood, obtained on day 0 of AZD1222 vaccination. These TCRs come from an adult in good health.

This clone has only one observation. V and J are TRBV28 and TRBJ1-5; no clear D. CDR3 length equals 17 residues. V was pared by 6 bases and J by 1 base, with 19 bases between. CDR1 is MDHEN, CDR2 SYDVKM, per germline. For the CDR3, the DNA is TGTGCCAGCAGACATTTAGCCGGGCAGCCCAGCAATCAGCCCCAGCATTTT. Translating gives CASRHLAGQPSNQPQHF.

This clone was seen more than once but under ten times. The gene calls are TRBV9 and TRBJ2-1; 12 bases are a match to TRBD2. Looked up from germline, CDR1 is SGDLS and CDR2 is YYNGEE. V lost 0 bases to trimming and J lost 4 bases; unmatched junction nucleotides: 14. CDR3 size: 20 residues. The DNA for the CDR3 is TGTGCCAGCAGCGTAGCTCCTAGCGGGGGGGTCACACCACTATACAATGAGCAGTTCTTC. It specifies CASSVAPSGGVTPLYNEQFF. Filled out from reference TRBV9 and TRBJ2-1, the complete variable domain reads DSGVTQTPKHLITATGQRVTLRCSPRSGDLSVYWYQQSLDQGLQFLIQYYNGEERAKGNILERFSAQQFPDLHSELNLSSLELGDSALYFCASSVAPSGGVTPLYNEQFFGPGTRLTVL.

The rearrangement uses TRBV2 and TRBJ2-5; D may be TRBD2 (5 bases). The CDR3 is 12 amino acids. V lost 8 bases to trimming and J lost 2 bases, with 9 bases between them. The V gene's germline CDR1 is SNHLY and CDR2 FYNNEI. As DNA, the CDR3 is TGTGCCAGCCACGGGGAACAAGAGACCCAGTACTTC. Translating it yields CASHGEQETQYF.